The 8 T cell receptor beta chains given below trace back to one sample, sequenced in a study of graft-versus-host responses after intestinal transplantation. Assay used: immunoSEQ multiplex PCR; TCRdb lists only in-frame clones, some missing. The repertoire holds some 90,000 clones, with approximately 92% as singletons. Their antigen targets remain unknown. Source: unstimulated CD4+ T cells sorted from spleen or lymph node cells, taken before intestinal transplant. These receptors came from a human donor who received an intestinal transplant.

This clone was counted only a few times. This chain connects TRBV30 to TRBJ2-3; tentatively, D is TRBD2 (6 bases). Germline values: CDR1 GTSNPN, CDR2 SVGIG (reference sequence). This CDR3 is built from 13 residues. V was cut by 3 bases and J by 6 bases, with 13 bases left in between. CDR3 residues: CAWSTGVGDTQYF. The CDR3 region has the DNA TGTGCCTGGAGCACGGGAGTGGGGGATACGCAGTATTTT. Drawing the rest from reference TRBV30 and TRBJ2-3, the complete variable domain is SQTIHQWPATLVQPVGSPLSLECTVEGTSNPNLYWYRQAAGRGLQLLFYSVGIGQISSEVPQNLSASRPQDRQFILSSKKLLLSDSGFYLCAWSTGVGDTQYFGPGTRLTVL.

V gene TRBV6-5 combines with J gene TRBJ2-3; 7 bases agree with TRBD1. J was trimmed by 3 bases and V by 2 bases; bases with no gene match: 5. The CDR3 covers 15 residues. Germline V gene lookup returns CDR1 MNHEY and CDR2 SVGAGI. In DNA, the CDR3 is TGTGCCAGCAGTTACGAGAGGGGGCGGACAGATACGCAGTATTTT. It specifies CASSYERGRTDTQYF.

This rearrangement joins TRBV6-1 to TRBJ2-1; D gene ambiguous. This CDR3 has 13 residues. The germline gives CDR1 MNHNS, CDR2 SASEGT. V was shortened by 1 base and J by 6 bases, with 7 bases between the two germline ends. The DNA for the CDR3 is TGTGCCAGCAGTGAAGGTAGTACCAATGAGCAGTTCTTC. Translating gives CASSEGSTNEQFF.

This rearrangement joins TRBV10-1 to TRBJ1-1; no clear D. Between the trimmed V and J ends, which lost 1 base and 1 base, there was a span of 10 bases. The CDR3 consists of 15 residues. Per the germline V gene, CDR1 is WNHNN and CDR2 is SYGVQD (reference sequence). The CDR3 is CASSEFRLSNTEAFF. The DNA for the CDR3 is TGCGCCAGCAGTGAGTTCCGGTTATCGAACACTGAAGCTTTCTTT.

About this clone: Other DNA sequences in this specimen translate into the identical CDR3. The chain carries TRBV5-1 and TRBJ2-3; D gene uncertain. Germline V lookup: CDR1 SGHRS, CDR2 YFSETQ. Trimming removed 2 bases from V and 4 bases from J, with 2 bases in between. This CDR3 is 11 amino acids long. CDR3 sequence: CASSFADTQYF. CDR3 sequence (DNA): TGCGCCAGCAGCTTCGCAGATACGCAGTATTTT. Drawing the rest from reference TRBV5-1 and TRBJ2-3, the complete variable domain is KAGVTQTPRYLIKTRGQQVTLSCSPISGHRSVSWYQQTPGQGLQFLFEYFSETQRNKGNFPGRFSGRQFSNSRSEMNVSTLELGDSALYLCASSFADTQYFGPGTRLTVL.

The rearrangement links TRBV5-6 to TRBJ1-4; no definite D call. Germline assignment: CDR1 SGHDT and CDR2 YYEEEE. The length of the CDR3 is 13 residues. The V gene lost 3 bases and the J gene lost 5 bases, with 8 bases spanning the gap. CDR3 region: CASSSVANEKLFF. CDR3 DNA sequence: TGTGCCAGCAGCTCGGTTGCGAATGAAAAACTGTTTTTT.

V gene TRBV4-2 combines with J gene TRBJ1-2, with a weak D call TRBD1 (5 bases). V was pared by 1 base and J by 4 bases, with 10 bases between. The CDR3 is 14 residues long. CDR1 is LGHNA and CDR2 is YNFKEQ in the germline V gene. In DNA form, the CDR3 reads TGTGCCAGCAGCCAAGGTGGGGCCCCCTATGGCTACACCTTC. This gives the protein CASSQGGAPYGYTF.

This chain links TRBV2 with TRBJ1-2; D gene uncertain. With 4 bases removed from V and 0 bases from J, the gap between germline ends came to 3 bases. There are 12 residues in the CDR3. The germline V gene encodes CDR1 SNHLY and CDR2 FYNNEI. CDR3 nucleotides: TGTGCCAGCAGTGCCCCTAACTATGGCTACACCTTC. This translates into CASSAPNYGYTF.